The 13 T cell receptor beta chains below were found in one sample sequenced in a study of Tregs in tolerant kidney transplant recipients (dated by TCRdb to the late 2010s). The time point label of this sample denotes: 6 months after combined kidney and bone marrow transplant. Transplants used related donors with nonmyeloablative bone marrow transplantation; mixed chimerism was transient in the human trials. Libraries were prepared through the immunoSEQ multiplex PCR assay. Imported from immuneACCESS, the table was reduced by TCRdb to in-frame sequences with V and J called. These copies leave out some clones; in studies compared against another copy, an unresolved V gene accounts for under half, and the cause of the remainder is not known. The sample table includes about 14,000 clones. The ten largest account for 25% to 30% of the sample. The sample here was CD8+ T cells from blood (PBMCs), taken 6 months after the transplant. The receptors shown here come from a human patient who received a combined kidney and bone marrow transplant. After a transplant, the donor of the graft may account for some T cells.

As regards this clone: The CDR3 end lies 3 residues beyond the end of the read and is filled in from the germline J gene. The V call is TRBV9, the J call TRBJ1-5; 7 bases are shared with TRBD1. The CDR3 consists of 14 residues. CDR1 SGDLS and CDR2 YYNGEE come from the germline V gene. After removal of 3 bases from V and 4 bases from J, the junction contained 4 bases not matched to a gene. The CDR3 loop is CASSAGGFNQPQHF. The DNA read from the CDR3 is TGTGCCAGCAGCGCAGGGGGGTTTAATCAGCCC.

Here the CDR3 reads CASSLVVRGEETQYF. CDR3 bases read: TGTGCCAGCAGCTTAGTTGTGAGGGGCGAAGAGACC. The J gene is TRBJ2-5, the V gene TRBV11-2; D may be TRBD1 or TRBD2 (5 bases each). The read halts 3 residues ahead of the CDR3 end, with the missing end drawn from the germline J gene. Germline lookup yields CDR1 SGHAT and CDR2 FQNNGV. The CDR3 contains 15 residues. V gave up 1 base and J gave up 3 bases, with 12 bases separating them.

On this clone itself: Read sequence stops 3 residues before the CDR3 end, and the germline J gene provides the missing end. This rearrangement joins TRBV28 to TRBJ2-7; tentative D call: TRBD1 (5 bases). Trimming cost V 8 bases and J 2 bases, with 10 bases left between them. Germline loops: CDR1 MDHEN, CDR2 SYDVKM. The CDR3 consists of 12 residues. The sequenced part of the CDR3 DNA is TGTGCCAGCTCGACAGATCCCTACGAG. Translation gives CASSTDPYE. The full CDR3 sequence reads CASSTDPYEQYF.

Regarding this clone: The sequence runs out 3 residues before the end of the CDR3; the remainder is reconstructed from the germline J gene. This rearrangement joins TRBV28 to TRBJ2-1; a possible D gene is TRBD2 (6 bases). Germline assignment: CDR1 MDHEN and CDR2 SYDVKM. V shed 5 bases and J shed 4 bases, with 15 bases lying between them. This CDR3 has 15 amino acids. The CDR3 here is CASSPLGEAYNEQFF. The sequenced CDR3 bases are TGTGCCAGCAGTCCCCTCGGGGAGGCTTACAATGAG.

As for this clone: The read ends 3 residues before the CDR3 terminus; that terminus is restored from the germline J gene. The chain joins TRBV10-3 to TRBJ1-5; D is unclear. CDR1 is ENHRY and CDR2 is SYGVKD in the germline V gene. V lost 0 bases to trimming and J lost 3 bases, with 9 bases between them. The CDR3 consists of 15 residues. CDR3 protein: CAISESVALNQPQHF. The DNA read from the CDR3 is TGTGCCATCAGTGAGTCGGTAGCCCTCAATCAGCCC.

The DNA read from the CDR3 is TGTGCCAGCAGCCCCCGGTGGAAGGGGGACACTGAA. It translates to CASSPRWKGDTE. The entire CDR3 is CASSPRWKGDTEAFF. The rearrangement links TRBV5-5 to TRBJ1-1; D may be TRBD1 (6 bases). The CDR3 is cut off 3 residues early in the read; its end comes from the germline J gene. Germline CDR1 and CDR2: SGHKS and YYEKEE (reference sequence). This CDR3 comprises 15 residues. Trimming removed 4 bases at V and 3 bases at J, with 16 bases between.

With regard to this clone: Coverage ceases 3 residues before the CDR3 finishes, and the germline J gene fills in the end. The V and J genes are TRBV7-9 and TRBJ1-2, with 9 bases that match TRBD1. The trim removed 5 bases at V and 6 bases at J, leaving 10 bases unmatched. There are 15 residues in the CDR3. Looked up from germline, CDR1 is SEHNR and CDR2 is FQNEAQ (reference sequence). CDR3 sequence reads: CASSREGQGADGYTF. Incomplete CDR3 DNA: TGTGCCAGCAGCAGAGAGGGACAGGGAGCGGATGGC.

Notes on this clone: The CDR3 end is not reached by the read, which stops 3 residues before it; the germline J gene fills it in. The chain combines TRBV18 with TRBJ2-3; 7 positions agree with TRBD1. The CDR3 is 14 amino acids. The germline gives CDR1 KGHSH, CDR2 LQKENI. CDR3 sequence reads: CASSPDRARETQYF. The sequenced part of the CDR3 DNA is TGTGCCAGCTCACCCGACAGGGCGCGAGAGACG.

In the case of this clone: Read sequence stops 3 residues before the CDR3 end, and the germline J gene provides the missing end. The chain recombines TRBV19 with TRBJ1-2; TRBD1 is a possible D gene (5 bases). Germline V gene data show CDR1 as LNHDA and CDR2 as SQIVND (reference sequence). The CDR3 covers 13 residues. The sequenced CDR3 bases are TGTGCCAGTAGTATACCCTTGGGGGGGGAA. Translated, it gives CASSIPLGGE. The whole CDR3 sequence is CASSIPLGGEYTF.

A remark on this clone: The observed sequence ends 3 residues before the CDR3 terminus, with the missing tail filled in from the germline J gene. V is TRBV2 and J is TRBJ2-1; 11 bases agree with TRBD1. The CDR3 has 15 residues. Germline V gene data show CDR1 as SNHLY and CDR2 as FYNNEI. With 8 bases clipped from V and 7 bases from J, the junction kept 10 bases outside the gene matches. CDR3 loop: CASLARDRGLNEQFF. The CDR3 bases that were read are TGTGCCAGCTTAGCCCGGGACAGGGGGTTAAATGAG.

To note about this clone: The observed sequence ends 3 residues before the CDR3 terminus, with the missing tail filled in from the germline J gene. V gene TRBV7-8 combines with J gene TRBJ2-3; 9 nucleotides agree with TRBD2. J was trimmed by 6 bases and V by 2 bases; bases with no gene match: 9. The germline gives CDR1 SGHVS, CDR2 FQNEAQ. CDR3 size: 16 residues. CDR3 loop: CASSLTASGAVDTQYF. The sequenced part of the CDR3 DNA is TGTGCCAGCAGCTTAACCGCTAGCGGGGCCGTGGATACG.

Note on this clone: The read finishes 3 residues shy of the CDR3 end, and the germline J gene is used to complete it. The chain is built from TRBV11-3 and TRBJ1-1; D not certain. Deletions cut 0 bases from V and 1 base from J, with 9 bases between. The CDR3 is 15 amino acids. CDR1 is SGHNT and CDR2 is YENEEA in the germline V gene. Incomplete CDR3 DNA: TGTGCCAGCAGCTTAGACCCGACACCGAACACTGAA. It translates to CASSLDPTPNTE. The whole CDR3 region reads CASSLDPTPNTEAFF. Variable domain in full (rest from reference TRBV11-3 and TRBJ1-1): EAGVVQSPRYKIIEKKQPVAFWCNPISGHNTLYWYLQNLGQGPELLIRYENEEAVDDSQLPKDRFSAERLKGVDSTLKIQPAELGDSAVYLCASSLDPTPNTEAFFGQGTRLTVV.

Turning to this clone: The read is 3 residues too short to cover the CDR3 end, so that end is filled in from the germline J gene. This chain joins TRBV5-8 and TRBJ2-3, with D uncertain. With 5 bases removed from V and 6 bases from J, the gap between germline ends came to 16 bases. The germline CDR1 and CDR2 sequences are SGHTS and YDEGEE. The CDR3 loop spans 14 amino acids. The DNA read from the CDR3 is TGTGCCAGCAGTCAACCCCGAGTTCGGGATACG. Translation: CASSQPRVRDT. The full CDR3 protein reads CASSQPRVRDTQYF.